Below, one T cell receptor (beta chain) is given with its context. The antigen is unknown. cDNA serving as the sequencing template came from extracted, reverse transcribed RNA. The repertoire was sequenced with immunoSEQ multiplex PCR; TCRdb's copy has only in-frame clones and lacks some. In the table there are hundreds of thousands of clones, 65% to 70% of which are singletons. The data are from a study of CD8+ T cells in alopecia areata. Findings and limits, study-wide: Normal skin contains resident alphabeta T cells, and these are also sequenced in scalp samples.

Collected material from alopecia areata patients comprised lesional scalp punch biopsies and peripheral blood. The sequence was obtained from a human donor with alopecia areata. This sample comprised CD4+ T cells sorted from blood, obtained at week 0.

CDR3 residues: CAWYRQGGTEAFF. The CDR3 DNA follows: TGTGCCTGGTATCGACAGGGAGGGACTGAAGCTTTCTTT. The rearrangement joins TRBV30 to TRBJ1-1, with 7 positions matching TRBD1. Germline lookup yields CDR1 GTSNPN and CDR2 SVGIG (reference sequence). The CDR3 has 13 amino acids. V was pared by 5 bases and J by 5 bases, with 8 bases of the junction left unmatched.